This T cell receptor (beta chain) was found in a study of beta chain features in type 1 diabetes. Notes on the study in general: The study found moderately but significantly shorter TCRB CDR3s in all four CD4+ subsets of Type 1 diabetes patients. The VDJ junctions of type 1 diabetes patients carried fewer insertions and more deletions.

As every portion of the isolated RNA was reverse transcribed, the sequencing read expressed TCRB transcripts. Only in-frame clones appear in the TCRdb table, and some are missing; sequencing was by immunoSEQ multiplex PCR. Altogether about 260,000 clones are present, roughly 20% being singletons, with the ten largest covering 0.028%. After removal of 7 bases from V and 5 bases from J, the junction contained 12 bases not matched to a gene. The germline V gene has CDR1 SGHTA and CDR2 FQGNSA. The CDR3 is 15 amino acids. This clone was counted once. Antigen specificity is unknown. The chain is built from TRBV7-2 and TRBJ2-7; 9 bases align to TRBD2. Source material: naive CD4+ T cells from blood. This receptor was obtained from a woman in her thirties or forties with type 1 diabetes. CDR3 loop: CASILSVAGDNEQYF. CDR3 DNA: TGTGCCAGCATCCTATCGGTAGCGGGAGACAACGAGCAGTACTTC. Based on the CDR3 plus reference TRBV7-2 and TRBJ2-7, the full variable domain is GAGVSQSPSNKVTEKGKDVELRCDPISGHTALYWYRQSLGQGLEFLIYFQGNSAPDKSGLPSDRFSAERTGGSVSTLTIQRTQQEDSAVYLCASILSVAGDNEQYFGPGTRLTVT.